This TCR beta chain was recorded in a study of blood T cell repertoires in COVID-19. Produced via immunoSEQ multiplex PCR; TCRdb's table is partial and in-frame only. This sample carries approximately 300,000 clones, approximately 89% of them seen once, and the ten largest clones take roughly a tenth. The junction had 7 bases not matched to a gene; V was cut back by 5 bases and J by 1 base. This CDR3 comprises 15 residues. Looked up from germline, CDR1 is SGHTA and CDR2 is FQGTGA. This receptor was taken from a woman aged 25 to 39 who had recovered from COVID-19. The chain recombines TRBV7-3 with TRBJ1-2, with 7 nucleotides matching TRBD1. Sequencing used PBMCs or T cells enriched from blood (not recorded which). The CDR3 DNA reads as TGTGCCAGCAGCCCGACACGGGACAGTAACTATGGCTACACCTTC. This sequence encodes CASSPTRDSNYGYTF.